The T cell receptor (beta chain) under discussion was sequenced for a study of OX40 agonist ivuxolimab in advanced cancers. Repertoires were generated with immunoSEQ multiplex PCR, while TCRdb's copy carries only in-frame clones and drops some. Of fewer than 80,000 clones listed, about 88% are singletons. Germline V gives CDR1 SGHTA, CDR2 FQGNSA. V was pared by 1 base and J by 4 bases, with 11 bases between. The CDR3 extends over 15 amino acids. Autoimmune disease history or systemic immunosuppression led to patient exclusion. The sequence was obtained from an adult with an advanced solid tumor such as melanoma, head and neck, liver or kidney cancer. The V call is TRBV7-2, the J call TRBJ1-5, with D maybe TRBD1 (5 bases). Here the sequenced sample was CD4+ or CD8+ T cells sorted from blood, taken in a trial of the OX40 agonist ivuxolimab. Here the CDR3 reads CASSLGDLRNQPQHF. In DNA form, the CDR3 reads TGTGCCAGCAGCTTAGGGGACCTGAGGAATCAGCCCCAGCATTTT.